One and the same sample provided the 23 T cell receptor beta chains below, sequenced in a study of T cell repertoires in cytomegalovirus infection. TCRdb re-analysed the reads in MiXCR, keeping a single row per CDR3 protein. Of 510,000 or so distinct CDR3 sequences in the sample, more than 20% were seen once. The sequenced sample was PBMCs. The receptors stem from a human donor in good health (CMV status not recorded). Some clones in this sample may be carry-over from other donors' samples.

Ten or more counts support this clonotype. This sequence joins TRBV2 and TRBJ1-2, with 9 bases fitting TRBD1. Germline V gene data show CDR1 as SNHLY and CDR2 as FYNNEI. V trimming: 6 bases; J trimming: 8 bases; junction bases outside the gene matches: 10. The CDR3 runs 14 residues. The CDR3 loop reads CASRISGTGLGYTF. The CDR3 bases are TGTGCCAGCAGGATCTCCGGGACAGGGCTCGGCTACACCTTC.

There are a few counts of this clonotype. The rearrangement uses TRBV20-1 and TRBJ2-1; D possibly corresponds to TRBD2 (6 bases). The CDR3 spans 15 residues. V dropped 0 bases and J dropped 9 bases, with 18 bases sitting between them. Looked up from germline, CDR1 is DFQATT and CDR2 is SNEGSKA (reference sequence). In DNA, the CDR3 is TGCAGTGCTAGAGACCATCCCACCGCCGGGGGTGAGCAGTTCTTC. Translated, it gives CSARDHPTAGGEQFF.

The V gene is TRBV9, the J gene TRBJ2-3, with D uncertain. The germline V gene encodes CDR1 SGDLS and CDR2 YYNGEE. V lost 7 bases and J lost 1, with 16 bases in between. The CDR3 covers 15 residues. CDR3 DNA: TGTGCCAGCGGGATACCGGGTAGGGGCACAGATACGCAGTATTTT. Translation: CASGIPGRGTDTQYF.

CDR3 nucleotide sequence: TGTGCCAGCTCACCTTACGGACCTAATGAAAAACTGTTTTTT. This sequence encodes CASSPYGPNEKLFF. The chain has TRBV18 and TRBJ1-4; D remains ambiguous. Germline V gene sequence: CDR1 KGHSH, CDR2 LQKENI. The CDR3 has 14 residues. V was cut by 3 bases and J by 3 bases, with 8 bases left in between.

This chain connects TRBV6-2 or TRBV6-3 to TRBJ2-7; D could derive from TRBD1 or TRBD2 (5 bases each). The CDR3 loop spans 14 amino acids. Germline V gene sequence: CDR1 MNHEY, CDR2 SVGEGT. V lost 4 bases, J lost 2 bases, and 12 bases lay in between. CDR3 in amino acids: CASSSTEGPYEQYF. Here the CDR3 DNA reads TGTGCCAGCAGTTCCACTGAGGGACCCTACGAGCAGTACTTC.

The chain links TRBV27 to TRBJ1-6, with 7 bases matching TRBD1. V gave up 4 bases and J gave up 14 bases; unmatched junction bases: 14. The CDR3 length is 15 residues. Germline CDR1 MNHEY, CDR2 SMNVEV (reference sequence). The CDR3 reads CASSSRTGPFRALHF. As DNA, the CDR3 is TGTGCCAGCAGTTCTCGGACAGGTCCTTTTAGGGCCCTCCACTTT.

This clonotype was found a few times. This chain links TRBV25-1 with TRBJ1-4; weak D call: TRBD1 (6 bases). V lost 5 bases, J lost 6 bases, and 10 bases lay in between. The germline gives CDR1 MGHDK, CDR2 SYGVNS. The CDR3 consists of 13 residues. CDR3 DNA: TGTGCCAGCAGTTTGGGGACACATGAAAAACTGTTTTTT. It specifies CASSLGTHEKLFF.

This clonotype was observed a handful of times. J is TRBJ1-2 and V is TRBV5-6; D ambiguous. There are 11 residues in the CDR3. V gave up 0 bases and J gave up 6 bases, with 3 bases separating them. Germline loops: CDR1 SGHDT, CDR2 YYEEEE. The CDR3 DNA reads TGTGCCAGCAGCTTGGAACATGGCTACACCTTC. Protein product: CASSLEHGYTF.

The chain joins TRBV7-6 to TRBJ2-3, with 9 bases matching TRBD2. The CDR3 totals 17 residues. Unmatched junction bases numbered 7, after V lost 2 bases and J lost 1 base. Germline assignment: CDR1 SGHVS and CDR2 FNYEAQ. The CDR3 DNA reads TGTGCCAGCAGCTTATGGTCTAGCGGGAAAGGCACAGATACGCAGTATTTT. Encoded protein: CASSLWSSGKGTDTQYF.

The chain uses TRBV19 and TRBJ2-5; 7 positions agree with TRBD1. The CDR3 contains 13 residues. V lost 3 bases and J lost 4; bases outside the gene matches: 2. Germline V CDR1 and CDR2: LNHDA, SQIVND (reference sequence). The CDR3, as DNA: TGTGCCAGTAGTATTAGGGGGCCAGAGACCCAGTACTTC. Translated: CASSIRGPETQYF.

CDR3 residues: CATMTSGEEQFF. CDR3 DNA: TGTGCCACCATGACTAGCGGGGAAGAGCAGTTCTTC. The chain has TRBV24-1 and TRBJ2-1; 11 bases are a match to TRBD2. CDR1 and CDR2 (germline): KGHDR, SFDVKD. This CDR3 has 12 residues. V lost 8 bases, J lost 10 bases, and 3 bases stayed unmatched.

This chain connects TRBV7-4 to TRBJ2-4; D assignment may be TRBD1 or TRBD2 (5 bases each). Trimming cost V 5 bases and J 16 bases, with 18 bases left between them. The CDR3 spans 12 residues. Germline V gives CDR1 SGHVT, CDR2 SQSDAQ. The CDR3 nucleotides read TGTGCCAGCAGCCCGGGACGGAGAAAGCGTTACTTC. Its protein is CASSPGRRKRYF.

Concerning this clonotype itself: Germline and junction disagree at one end, which may indicate a read error. The chain uses TRBV7-3 and TRBJ2-5; D is ambiguous. The CDR3 has 15 amino acids. Per germline, CDR1 SGHTA and CDR2 FQGTGA. Here the CDR3 DNA reads TGTGCCAGCAGCTTATACGGGCCAAGCCAAGAGCCCCAGTACTTC. Translated: CASSLYGPSQEPQYF.

This sequence joins TRBV28 and TRBJ1-5, with a tentative D call TRBD1 (5 bases). Germline CDR1 is MDHEN and CDR2 is SYDVKM. Trimming shortened V by 6 bases and J by 7 bases, and 28 bases separated the two germline ends. The CDR3 covers 18 residues. CDR3 nucleotides: TGTGCCAGCAGAGAAACATCCGGGACGGAGGGACCTAGACAGCCCCAGCATTTT. Its protein is CASRETSGTEGPRQPQHF.

The chain carries TRBV2 and TRBJ2-5, with D possibly TRBD2 on 5 matching bases. This CDR3 comprises 15 residues. Germline lookup yields CDR1 SNHLY and CDR2 FYNNEI. V gave up 10 bases and J gave up 3 bases, with 21 bases separating them. The CDR3 nucleotides are TGTGCCACCCCCCCCACCGAGGGCGAGGAAGAGACCCAGTACTTC. Translating it yields CATPPTEGEEETQYF.

The V and J genes are TRBV19 and TRBJ2-1, with 7 bases lining up with TRBD2. The CDR3 runs 15 residues. Per germline, CDR1 LNHDA and CDR2 SQIVND (reference sequence). V shed 4 bases, J shed 5 bases, and the junction held 8 bases outside the gene matches. This CDR3 is CASSTTSAPHNEQFF. The DNA of the CDR3 is TGTGCCAGTAGTACTACTAGCGCACCCCACAATGAGCAGTTCTTC.

Ten or more counts support this clonotype. V is TRBV7-8 and J is TRBJ1-3; possibly TRBD1 for D (6 bases). V was clipped by 5 bases and J by 3 bases, with 14 bases between them. The CDR3 contains 15 residues. The V gene's germline CDR1 is SGHVS and CDR2 FQNEAQ. As DNA, the CDR3 is TGTGCCAGCAGCCGCGAACAGGGTGGTGGAAACACCATATATTTT. It codes for CASSREQGGGNTIYF. The full variable domain, with the rest looked up from reference TRBV7-8 and TRBJ1-3, is GAGVSQSPRYKVAKRGQDVALRCDPISGHVSLFWYQQALGQGPEFLTYFQNEAQLDKSGLPSDRFFAERPEGSVSTLKIQRTQQEDSAVYLCASSREQGGGNTIYFGEGSWLTVV.

The chain recombines TRBV19 with TRBJ1-1, with D possibly being TRBD1 (5 bases). Germline V gene sequence: CDR1 LNHDA, CDR2 SQIVND (reference sequence). CDR3 size: 13 residues. The ends were cut back, 3 bases at V and 1 base at J, with 6 bases in the middle. This CDR3 reads CASSMGTNTEAFF. CDR3 nucleotides: TGTGCCAGTAGTATGGGGACGAACACTGAAGCTTTCTTT.

The rearrangement uses TRBV19 and TRBJ2-5; D call uncertain. This CDR3 is 13 amino acids long. Deletions cut 3 bases from V and 5 bases from J, with 10 bases between. In germline, CDR1 is LNHDA, CDR2 SQIVND (reference sequence). In DNA, the CDR3 is TGTGCCAGTAGTATTTATCCTCTCGAGACCCAGTACTTC. This sequence encodes CASSIYPLETQYF.

The J gene is TRBJ1-1, the V gene TRBV29-1; D may be TRBD1 (6 bases). The CDR3 is made up of 14 amino acids. Germline CDR1 is SQVTM and CDR2 is ANQGSEA. V lost 5 bases to trimming and J lost 0 bases, with 13 bases between them. CDR3 coding DNA: TGCAGCGTTTCAGGGGCCCTGATGAACACTGAAGCTTTCTTT. It translates to CSVSGALMNTEAFF.

This chain links TRBV24-1 with TRBJ2-3; D is possibly TRBD2 (6 bases). The CDR3 runs 13 residues. The V gene's germline CDR1 is KGHDR and CDR2 SFDVKD. The V end lost 8 bases, the J end lost 9 bases, and 17 bases lay between the germline ends. The CDR3 sequence is CATKVDGGSTQYF. CDR3 nucleotides: TGTGCCACCAAGGTGGATGGGGGGTCGACGCAGTATTTT.

The table lists this clonotype with many counts. V usage is TRBV7-2 and J usage is TRBJ2-1, with D perhaps TRBD1 (5 bases). Looked up from germline, CDR1 is SGHTA and CDR2 is FQGNSA. The CDR3 has 11 amino acids. Trimming took off 4 bases at V and 9 bases at J, with 7 bases between the two ends. CDR3 bases: TGTGCCAGCAGCTCTAGGGGTGAGCAGTTCTTC. Its translation is CASSSRGEQFF.

The genes are TRBV28 and TRBJ2-7; D is unclear. Germline V gene lookup returns CDR1 MDHEN and CDR2 SYDVKM. This CDR3 region has 11 residues. V lost 1 base to trimming and J lost 7 bases, with 5 bases between them. Written as DNA, the CDR3 is TGTGCCAGCAGTTTATCTGAGGAGCAGTACTTC. The encoded protein is CASSLSEEQYF. Combining the CDR3 with reference TRBV28 and TRBJ2-7 gives the whole variable domain DVKVTQSSRYLVKRTGEKVFLECVQDMDHENMFWYRQDPGLGLRLIYFSYDVKMKEKGDIPEGYSVSREKKERFSLILESASTNQTSMYLCASSLSEEQYFGPGTRLTVT.